These 12 T cell receptor beta chains came from one sample sequenced in a study of cytomegalovirus exposure and HLA in healthy donors. The PCR used 60 Vbeta and 13 Jbeta primers. TCRdb's copy holds only in-frame clones and misses some; the assay was immunoSEQ multiplex PCR. Here the sample spans about 250,000 clones, roughly 70% being singletons. Source material: PBMCs. The source of these receptors is a female donor in good health and CMV-seronegative.

For the CDR3, the DNA is TGTGCCATCTCTTCCCAGAGGACAACCTACGAGCAGTACTTC. Translation: CAISSQRTTYEQYF. This chain links TRBV10-3 with TRBJ2-7, with D maybe TRBD1 (5 bases). CDR3 length: 14 amino acids. The V gene's germline CDR1 is ENHRY and CDR2 SYGVKD. V was trimmed by 8 bases and J by 2 bases, leaving 16 bases between them.

This clone was recorded a few times. The chain recombines TRBV11-3 with TRBJ1-2, with 8 bases fitting TRBD1. V trimming: 5 bases; J trimming: 1 base; junction bases outside the gene matches: 3. The CDR3 contains 14 residues. Per germline, CDR1 SGHNT and CDR2 YENEEA. The CDR3 DNA reads TGTGCCAGCAGCCCCAGGGGGCTTAACTATGGCTACACCTTC. Encoded protein: CASSPRGLNYGYTF.

The V call is TRBV19, the J call TRBJ2-7, with 8 nucleotides matching TRBD1. This CDR3 contains 12 residues. V was clipped by 7 bases and J by 6 bases; unmatched bases: 5. Germline CDR1 is LNHDA and CDR2 is SQIVND (reference sequence). This CDR3 reads CASNPGTGEQYF. CDR3 in DNA: TGTGCCAGTAACCCCGGGACAGGCGAGCAGTACTTC.

The chain recombines TRBV6-5 with TRBJ2-5; D uncertain. The J call is in doubt because the DNA end fits TRBJ2-7 better. The germline V gene encodes CDR1 MNHEY and CDR2 SVGAGI. The CDR3 covers 16 residues. CDR3 amino acids: CASSYSINVVSHEQYF. The CDR3 DNA is TGTGCCAGCAGTTACTCGATCAACGTCGTAAGTCACGAGCAGTACTTC.

This clone is a singleton in its sample. This chain connects TRBV2 to TRBJ1-5; 7 nucleotides align to TRBD1. CDR1 is SNHLY, CDR2 FYNNEI, per germline. The CDR3 runs 15 residues. V shed 4 bases and J 0 bases; nucleotides not matched to a gene: 3. The CDR3 here is CASSGGTDSNQPQHF. In nucleotides, the CDR3 is TGTGCCAGCAGTGGGGGGACAGATAGCAATCAGCCCCAGCATTTT.

This clone came up a few times. J is TRBJ2-3 and V is TRBV15, with TRBD1 matching 8 bases. The CDR3 runs 16 residues. J gave up 4 bases and V 4 bases, and 10 bases lay outside the gene matches. Germline V CDR1 and CDR2: LNHNV, YYDKDF (reference sequence). CDR3 region: CATSTWTGRVPDTQYF. The CDR3, as DNA: TGTGCCACCAGCACCTGGACAGGGCGGGTCCCAGATACGCAGTATTTT.

The chain joins TRBV19 to TRBJ1-2, with D possibly TRBD1 on 5 matching bases. CDR3 length: 15 amino acids. Germline lookup yields CDR1 LNHDA and CDR2 SQIVND (reference sequence). Trimming removed 3 bases at V and 4 bases at J, with 15 bases between. In DNA form, the CDR3 reads TGTGCCAGTAGTATCCAGGCGGGACTCGGCTATGGCTACACCTTC. Its translation: CASSIQAGLGYGYTF. Full variable domain (remainder filled in from reference TRBV19 and TRBJ1-2): DGGITQSPKYLFRKEGQNVTLSCEQNLNHDAMYWYRQDPGQGLRLIYYSQIVNDFQKGDIAEGYSVSREKKESFPLTVTSAQKNPTAFYLCASSIQAGLGYGYTFGSGTRLTVV.

J is TRBJ2-7 and V is TRBV6-4; TRBD2 aligns across 9 bases. This CDR3 has 16 residues. Germline values: CDR1 MRHNA, CDR2 SNTAGT. The CDR3 region is CPRPPTSGASSYEQYF. The CDR3 DNA is TGTCCCCGCCCCCCGACTAGCGGAGCAAGCTCCTACGAGCAGTACTTC.

The chain employs TRBV21-1 and TRBJ1-2; TRBD1 was called by the table and not checked on the DNA. TRBV21-1 is a known pseudogene. The CDR3 is 15 amino acids. The CDR3 nucleotides are TGTGCCAGCAGCACTTGGGCAGACCTTAACTATGGCTACACCTTC. This translates into CASSTWADLNYGYTF.

The chain joins TRBV29-1 to TRBJ2-7; TRBD2 matches 8 bases. After removal of 1 base from V and 5 bases from J, the junction contained 7 bases not matched to a gene. Per germline, CDR1 SQVTM and CDR2 ANQGSEA. CDR3 size: 14 residues. CDR3 nucleotides: TGCAGCGTTGAAGTGCCCAGCGGGAGCAACGAGCAGTACTTC. Encoded protein: CSVEVPSGSNEQYF.

This clone was seen more than once but under ten times. This chain joins TRBV19 and TRBJ1-5; 9 nucleotides align to TRBD1. The germline gives CDR1 LNHDA, CDR2 SQIVND (reference sequence). J gave up 4 bases and V 5 bases, and 15 bases lay outside the gene matches. The length of the CDR3 is 18 residues. CDR3: CASSSGQGSAWTNQPQHF. CDR3 coding DNA: TGTGCCAGTAGTTCGGGACAGGGCTCGGCCTGGACAAATCAGCCCCAGCATTTT.

This clone was seen only once. J is TRBJ2-5 and V is TRBV6-5; weak D call: TRBD2 (5 bases). The CDR3 has 11 residues. CDR1 is MNHEY, CDR2 SVGAGI, per germline. The V end lost 5 bases, the J end lost 7 bases, and 8 bases lay between the germline ends. CDR3 sequence reads: CASSLGGTQYF. CDR3 bases: TGTGCCAGCAGTCTTGGAGGGACCCAGTACTTC.